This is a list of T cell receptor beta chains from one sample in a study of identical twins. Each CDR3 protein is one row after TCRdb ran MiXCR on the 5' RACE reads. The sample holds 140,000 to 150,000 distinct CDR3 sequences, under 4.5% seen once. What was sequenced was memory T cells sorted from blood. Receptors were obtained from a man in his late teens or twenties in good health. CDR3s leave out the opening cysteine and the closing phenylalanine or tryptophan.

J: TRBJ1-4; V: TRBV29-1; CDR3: SVEQAGEKKLF
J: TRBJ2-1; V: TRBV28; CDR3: ASSFEFRGTQF
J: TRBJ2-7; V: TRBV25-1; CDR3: ASSEHLRGRSYEQY
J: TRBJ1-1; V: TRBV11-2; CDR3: ASSLDRGAGLTEAF
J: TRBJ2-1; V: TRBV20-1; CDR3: SVGRQTSYNEQF
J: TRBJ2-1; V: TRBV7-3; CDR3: ASSPTLGTYNEQF
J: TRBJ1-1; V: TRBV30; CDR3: ASGTATEAF
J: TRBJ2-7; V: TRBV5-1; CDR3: ASSLVASGPYEQY
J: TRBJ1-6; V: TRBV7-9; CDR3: ASSLGQGMRPLH
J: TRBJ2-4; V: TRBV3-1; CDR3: ASSQVPAGVAKNIQY
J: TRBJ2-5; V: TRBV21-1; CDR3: ASSKVKKAGGETQY
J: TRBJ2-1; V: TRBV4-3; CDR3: ASSSLGLGEQF
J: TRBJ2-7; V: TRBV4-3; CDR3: ASSQDQGPYEQY
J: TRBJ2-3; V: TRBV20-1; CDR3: SATRGPSTDTQY
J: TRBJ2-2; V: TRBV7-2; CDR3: ASSLMAGGLNTGELF
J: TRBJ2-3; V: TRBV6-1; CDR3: ASAYEKWDTQY
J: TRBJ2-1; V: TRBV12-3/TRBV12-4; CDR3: ASSSNRRNEQF
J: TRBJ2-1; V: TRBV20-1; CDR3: SAGDSGRVNEQF
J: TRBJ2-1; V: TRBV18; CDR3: ASSPSYNEQF
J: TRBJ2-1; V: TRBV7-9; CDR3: ASSPGENNEQF
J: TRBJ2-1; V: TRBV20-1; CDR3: SARSGTSGRAYEQF
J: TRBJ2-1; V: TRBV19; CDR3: ASQLAGGPVNEQF
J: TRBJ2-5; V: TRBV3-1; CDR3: ASSRGLQETQY
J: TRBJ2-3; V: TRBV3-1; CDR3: ASSQEIGFADTQY
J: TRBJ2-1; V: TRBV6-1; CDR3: ASSEVEGAYNEQF
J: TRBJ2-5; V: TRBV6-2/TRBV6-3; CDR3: ASSPNWTLQETQY
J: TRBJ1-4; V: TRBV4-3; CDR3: ASSQDVQINEKLF
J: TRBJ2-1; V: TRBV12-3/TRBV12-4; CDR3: ASSKDRLANSYNEQF
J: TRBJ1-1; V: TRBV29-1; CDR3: SVEGTGRTNTEAF
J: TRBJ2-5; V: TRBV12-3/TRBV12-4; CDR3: ASSFPLAGGETQY
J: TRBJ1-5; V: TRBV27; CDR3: ASSPKHNQPQH
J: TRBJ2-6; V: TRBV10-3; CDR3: AISEGSGADSGANVLT
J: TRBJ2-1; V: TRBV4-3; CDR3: ASSPSYRLAGEQF
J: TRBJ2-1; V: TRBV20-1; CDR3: SAGLAGLNEQF
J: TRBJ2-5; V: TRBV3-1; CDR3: ASSRRRLQETQY
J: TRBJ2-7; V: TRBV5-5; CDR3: ASSPDGTSSEQY
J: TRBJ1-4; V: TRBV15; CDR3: ATSRDENSWLEKLF
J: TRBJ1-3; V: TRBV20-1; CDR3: SAPTHGNTIY
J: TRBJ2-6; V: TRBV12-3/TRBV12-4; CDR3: ASGSWSGANVLT
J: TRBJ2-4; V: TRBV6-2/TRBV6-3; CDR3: ASGLAPIQY
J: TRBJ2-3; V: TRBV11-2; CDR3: ASSLVRDRLPDERDTQY
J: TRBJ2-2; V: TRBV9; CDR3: ASSVERESSTGELF
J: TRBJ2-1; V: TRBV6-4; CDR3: ASSDSEREEQF
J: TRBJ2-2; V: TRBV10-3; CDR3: AISAKPGLRDTGELF
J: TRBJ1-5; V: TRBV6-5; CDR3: ASSYSHRDQPQH
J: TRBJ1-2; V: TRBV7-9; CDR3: ASSSTGQGNYGYT
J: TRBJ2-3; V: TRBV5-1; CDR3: ASSLGGTASGDTQY
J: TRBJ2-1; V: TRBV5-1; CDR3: ASSLAWGGGSFDEQF
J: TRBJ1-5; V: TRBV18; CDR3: ASSQGNSNQPQH
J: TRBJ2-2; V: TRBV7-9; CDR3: ASSLVSVRTGELF